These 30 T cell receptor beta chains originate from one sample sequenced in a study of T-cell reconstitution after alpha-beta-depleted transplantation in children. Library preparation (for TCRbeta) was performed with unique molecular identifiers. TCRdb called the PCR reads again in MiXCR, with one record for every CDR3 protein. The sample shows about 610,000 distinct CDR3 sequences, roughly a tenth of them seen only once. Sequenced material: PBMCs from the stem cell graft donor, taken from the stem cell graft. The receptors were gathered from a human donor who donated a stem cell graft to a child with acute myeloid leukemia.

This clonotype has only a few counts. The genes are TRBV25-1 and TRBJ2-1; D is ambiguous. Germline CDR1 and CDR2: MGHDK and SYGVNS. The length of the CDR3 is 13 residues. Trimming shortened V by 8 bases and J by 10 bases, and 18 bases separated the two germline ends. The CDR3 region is CASRPGQAWEQFF. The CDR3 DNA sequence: TGTGCCAGCCGACCGGGCCAGGCCTGGGAGCAGTTCTTC.

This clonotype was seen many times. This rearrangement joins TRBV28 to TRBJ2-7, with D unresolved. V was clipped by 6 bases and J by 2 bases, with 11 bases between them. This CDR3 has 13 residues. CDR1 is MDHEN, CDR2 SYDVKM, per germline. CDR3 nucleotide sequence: TGTGCCAGCAGCCTCACTGGCCCCTACGAGCAGTACTTC. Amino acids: CASSLTGPYEQYF.

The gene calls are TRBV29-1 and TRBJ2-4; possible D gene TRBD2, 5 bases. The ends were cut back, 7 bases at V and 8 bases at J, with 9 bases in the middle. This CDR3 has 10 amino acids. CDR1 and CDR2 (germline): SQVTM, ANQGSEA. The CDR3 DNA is TGCAGCGGAGGGTCGGACATTCAGTACTTC. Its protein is CSGGSDIQYF. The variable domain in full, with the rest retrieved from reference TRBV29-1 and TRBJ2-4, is SAVISQKPSRDICQRGTSLTIQCQVDSQVTMMFWYRQQPGQSLTLIATANQGSEATYESGFVIDKFPISRPNLTFSTLTVSNMSPEDSSIYLCSGGSDIQYFGAGTRLSVL.

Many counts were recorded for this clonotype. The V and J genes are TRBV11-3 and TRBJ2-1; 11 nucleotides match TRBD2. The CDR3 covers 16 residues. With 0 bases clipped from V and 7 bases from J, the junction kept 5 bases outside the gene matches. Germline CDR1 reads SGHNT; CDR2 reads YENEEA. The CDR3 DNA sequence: TGTGCCAGCAGCTTAGAGGGTAGCGGGAGGGGGAATGAGCAGTTCTTC. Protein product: CASSLEGSGRGNEQFF.

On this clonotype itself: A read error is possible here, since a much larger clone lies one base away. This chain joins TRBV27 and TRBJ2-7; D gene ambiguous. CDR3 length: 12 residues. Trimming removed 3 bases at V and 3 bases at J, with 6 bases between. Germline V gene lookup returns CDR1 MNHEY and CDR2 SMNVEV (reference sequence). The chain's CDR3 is CASSFPFYEQYF. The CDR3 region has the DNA TGTGCCAGCAGTTTCCCCTTCTACGAGCAGTACTTC.

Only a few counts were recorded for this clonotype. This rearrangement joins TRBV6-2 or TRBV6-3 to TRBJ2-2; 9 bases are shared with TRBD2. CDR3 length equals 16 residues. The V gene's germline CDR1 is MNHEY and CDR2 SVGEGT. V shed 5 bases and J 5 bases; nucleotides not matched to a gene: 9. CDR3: CASSSPGTSKTGELFF. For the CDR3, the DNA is TGTGCCAGCAGTAGTCCCGGGACTAGCAAAACCGGGGAGCTGTTTTTT.

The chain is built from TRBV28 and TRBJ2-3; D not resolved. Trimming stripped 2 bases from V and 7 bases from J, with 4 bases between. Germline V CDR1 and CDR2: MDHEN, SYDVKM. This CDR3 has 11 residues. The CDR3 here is CASSLTNTQYF. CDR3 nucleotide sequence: TGTGCCAGCAGTTTAACGAATACGCAGTATTTT.

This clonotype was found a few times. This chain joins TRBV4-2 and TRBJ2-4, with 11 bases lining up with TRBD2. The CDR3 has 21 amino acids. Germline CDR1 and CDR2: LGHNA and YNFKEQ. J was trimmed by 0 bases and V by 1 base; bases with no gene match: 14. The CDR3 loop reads CASSQVNPVAGGTLAKNIQYF. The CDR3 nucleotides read TGTGCCAGCAGCCAAGTTAATCCGGTAGCGGGAGGGACCCTAGCCAAAAACATTCAGTACTTC.

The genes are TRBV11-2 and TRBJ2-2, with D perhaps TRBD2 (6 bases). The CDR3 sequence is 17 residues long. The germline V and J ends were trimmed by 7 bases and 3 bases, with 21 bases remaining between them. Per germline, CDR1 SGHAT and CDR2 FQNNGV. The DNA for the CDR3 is TGTGCCAGCATCGGCCGACATGGCGGGATATACACCGGGGAGCTGTTTTTT. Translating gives CASIGRHGGIYTGELFF.

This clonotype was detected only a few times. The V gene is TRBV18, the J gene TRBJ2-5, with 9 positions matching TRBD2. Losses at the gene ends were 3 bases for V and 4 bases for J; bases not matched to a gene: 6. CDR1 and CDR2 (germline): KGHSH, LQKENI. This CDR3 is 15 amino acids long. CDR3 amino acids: CASSPVAGAGETQYF. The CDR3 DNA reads TGTGCCAGCTCACCCGTAGCGGGAGCTGGAGAGACCCAGTACTTC.

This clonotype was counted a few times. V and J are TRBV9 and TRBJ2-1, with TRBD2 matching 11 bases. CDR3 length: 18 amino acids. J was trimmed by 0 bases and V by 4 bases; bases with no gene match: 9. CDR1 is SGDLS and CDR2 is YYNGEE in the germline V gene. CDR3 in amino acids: CASSSKGLAGSSYNEQFF. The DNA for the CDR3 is TGTGCCAGCAGCTCCAAAGGACTAGCGGGTAGCTCCTACAATGAGCAGTTCTTC.

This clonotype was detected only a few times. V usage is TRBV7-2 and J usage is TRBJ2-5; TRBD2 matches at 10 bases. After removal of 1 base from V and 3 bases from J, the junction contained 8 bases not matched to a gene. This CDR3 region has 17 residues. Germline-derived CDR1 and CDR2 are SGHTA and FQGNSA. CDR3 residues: CASSLGLRLAGEETQYF. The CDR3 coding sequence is TGTGCCAGCAGCTTAGGGTTACGGCTAGCGGGAGAAGAGACCCAGTACTTC.

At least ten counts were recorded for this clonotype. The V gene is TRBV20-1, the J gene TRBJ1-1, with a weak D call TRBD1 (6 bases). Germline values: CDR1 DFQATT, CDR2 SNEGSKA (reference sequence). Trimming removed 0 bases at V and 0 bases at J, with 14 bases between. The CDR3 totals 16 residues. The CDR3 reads CSARDRYDRLNTEAFF. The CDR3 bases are TGCAGTGCTAGAGATCGTTATGACAGGTTGAACACTGAAGCTTTCTTT.

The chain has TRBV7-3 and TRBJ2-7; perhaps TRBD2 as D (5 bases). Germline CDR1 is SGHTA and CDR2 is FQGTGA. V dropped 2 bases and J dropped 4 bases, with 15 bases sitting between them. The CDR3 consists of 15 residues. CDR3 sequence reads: CASSLGDGSLYEQYF. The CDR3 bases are TGTGCCAGCAGCTTAGGGGATGGGAGCCTTTACGAGCAGTACTTC. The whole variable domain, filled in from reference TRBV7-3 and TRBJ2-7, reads GAGVSQTPSNKVTEKGKYVELRCDPISGHTALYWYRQSLGQGPEFLIYFQGTGAADDSGLPNDRFFAVRPEGSVSTLKIQRTERGDSAVYLCASSLGDGSLYEQYFGPGTRLTVT.

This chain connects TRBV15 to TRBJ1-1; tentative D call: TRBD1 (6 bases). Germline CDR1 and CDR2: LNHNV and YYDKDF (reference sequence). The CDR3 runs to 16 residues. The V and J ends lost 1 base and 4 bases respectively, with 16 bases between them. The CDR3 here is CATSRAAGVIGTEAFF. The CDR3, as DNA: TGTGCCACCAGCAGAGCCGCAGGGGTTATTGGCACTGAAGCTTTCTTT.

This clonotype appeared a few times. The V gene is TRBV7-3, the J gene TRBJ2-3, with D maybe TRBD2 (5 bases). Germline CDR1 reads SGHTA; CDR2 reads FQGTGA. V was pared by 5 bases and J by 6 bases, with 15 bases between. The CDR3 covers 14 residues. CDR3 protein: CASSPVGVRDTQYF. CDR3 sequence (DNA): TGTGCCAGCAGCCCCGTCGGGGTCAGGGATACGCAGTATTTT.

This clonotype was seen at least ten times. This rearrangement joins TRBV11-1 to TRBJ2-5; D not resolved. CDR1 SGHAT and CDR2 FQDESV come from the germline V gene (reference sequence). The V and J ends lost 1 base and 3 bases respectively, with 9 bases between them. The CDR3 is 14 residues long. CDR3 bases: TGTGCCAGCAGCTTAGGTTTGATCGAAGAGACCCAGTACTTC. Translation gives CASSLGLIEETQYF.

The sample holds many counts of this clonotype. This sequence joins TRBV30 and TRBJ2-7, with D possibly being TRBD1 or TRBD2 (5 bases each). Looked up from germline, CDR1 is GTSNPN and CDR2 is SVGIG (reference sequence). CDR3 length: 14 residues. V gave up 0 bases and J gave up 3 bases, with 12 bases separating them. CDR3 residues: CAWSVDSGGYEQYF. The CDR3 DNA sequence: TGTGCCTGGAGTGTTGACAGTGGGGGCTACGAGCAGTACTTC.

The CDR3 region has the DNA TGTGCCAGCAGCTTGGACAGGGCCGGTCCACCCCTCCACTTT. Its protein is CASSLDRAGPPLHF. The J gene is TRBJ1-6, the V gene TRBV7-2; 8 bases map to TRBD1. The CDR3 totals 14 residues. V lost 3 bases, J lost 11 bases, and 6 bases stayed unmatched. Per the germline V gene, CDR1 is SGHTA and CDR2 is FQGNSA.

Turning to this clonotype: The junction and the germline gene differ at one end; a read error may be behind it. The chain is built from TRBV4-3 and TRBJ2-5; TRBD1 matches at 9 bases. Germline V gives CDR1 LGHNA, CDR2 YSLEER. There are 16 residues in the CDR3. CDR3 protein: CVSSQNGQGFQETQYF. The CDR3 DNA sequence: TGCGTCAGCAGCCAAAATGGACAGGGGTTTCAAGAGACCCAGTACTTC.

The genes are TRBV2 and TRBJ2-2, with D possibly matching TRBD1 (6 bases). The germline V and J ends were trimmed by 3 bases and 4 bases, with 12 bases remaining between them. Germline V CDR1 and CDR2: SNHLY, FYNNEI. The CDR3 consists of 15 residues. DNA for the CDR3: TGTGCCAGCAGTGAGGTGCAGGGGAGCACCGGGGAGCTGTTTTTT. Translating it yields CASSEVQGSTGELFF. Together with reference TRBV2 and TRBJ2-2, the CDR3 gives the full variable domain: EPEVTQTPSHQVTQMGQEVILRCVPISNHLYFYWYRQILGQKVEFLVSFYNNEISEKSEIFDDQFSVERPDGSNFTLKIRSTKLEDSAMYFCASSEVQGSTGELFFGEGSRLTVL.

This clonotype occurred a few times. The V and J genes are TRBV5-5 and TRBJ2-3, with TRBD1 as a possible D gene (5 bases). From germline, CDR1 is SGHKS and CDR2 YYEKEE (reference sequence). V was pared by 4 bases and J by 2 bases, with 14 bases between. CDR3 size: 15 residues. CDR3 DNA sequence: TGTGCCAGCAGCCCCGGCGCAGGGTTCACAGATACGCAGTATTTT. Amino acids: CASSPGAGFTDTQYF.

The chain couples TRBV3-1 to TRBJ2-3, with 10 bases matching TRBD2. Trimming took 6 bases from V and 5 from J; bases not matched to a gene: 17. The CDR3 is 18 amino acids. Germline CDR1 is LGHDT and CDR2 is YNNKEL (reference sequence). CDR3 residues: CASSLAGVAGGKGDTQYF. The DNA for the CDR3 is TGTGCCAGCAGTCTAGCCGGGGTAGCGGGAGGTAAAGGAGATACGCAGTATTTT.

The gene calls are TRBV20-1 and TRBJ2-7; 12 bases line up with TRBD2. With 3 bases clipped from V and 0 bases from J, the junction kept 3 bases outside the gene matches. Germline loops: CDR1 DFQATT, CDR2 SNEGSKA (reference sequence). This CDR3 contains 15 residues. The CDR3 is CSARGLAGPSYEQYF. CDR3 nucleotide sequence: TGCAGTGCTAGGGGACTAGCGGGCCCCTCCTACGAGCAGTACTTC.

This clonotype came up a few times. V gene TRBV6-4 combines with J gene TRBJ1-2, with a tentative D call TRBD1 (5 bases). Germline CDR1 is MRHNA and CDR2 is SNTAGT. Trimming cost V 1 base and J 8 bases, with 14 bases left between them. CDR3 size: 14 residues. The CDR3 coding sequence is TGTGCCAGCAGTGACTTAGGAGCAGGGAAAGGCTACACCTTC. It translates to CASSDLGAGKGYTF.

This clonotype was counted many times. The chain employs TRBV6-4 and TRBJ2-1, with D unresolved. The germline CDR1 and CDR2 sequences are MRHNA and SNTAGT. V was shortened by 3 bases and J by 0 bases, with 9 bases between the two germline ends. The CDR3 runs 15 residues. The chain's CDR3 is CASSEGHSSYNEQFF. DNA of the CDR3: TGTGCCAGCAGTGAGGGTCATAGCTCCTACAATGAGCAGTTCTTC.

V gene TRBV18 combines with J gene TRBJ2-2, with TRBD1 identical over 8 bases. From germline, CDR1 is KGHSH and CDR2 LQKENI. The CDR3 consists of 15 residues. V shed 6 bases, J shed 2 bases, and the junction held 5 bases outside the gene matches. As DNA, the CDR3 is TGTGCCAGCTCTCGGGACAGGAAAAACACCGGGGAGCTGTTTTTT. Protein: CASSRDRKNTGELFF. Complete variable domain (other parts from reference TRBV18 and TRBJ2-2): NAGVMQNPRHLVRRRGQEARLRCSPMKGHSHVYWYRQLPEEGLKFMVYLQKENIIDESGMPKERFSAEFPKEGPSILRIQQVVRGDSAAYFCASSRDRKNTGELFFGEGSRLTVL.

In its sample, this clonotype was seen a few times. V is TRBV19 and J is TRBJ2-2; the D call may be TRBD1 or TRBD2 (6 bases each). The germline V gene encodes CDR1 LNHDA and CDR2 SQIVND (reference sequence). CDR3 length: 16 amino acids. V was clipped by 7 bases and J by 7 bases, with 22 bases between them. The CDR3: CASTVGGGNTGGELFF. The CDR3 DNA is TGTGCCAGTACCGTCGGAGGGGGAAACACGGGCGGGGAGCTGTTTTTT.

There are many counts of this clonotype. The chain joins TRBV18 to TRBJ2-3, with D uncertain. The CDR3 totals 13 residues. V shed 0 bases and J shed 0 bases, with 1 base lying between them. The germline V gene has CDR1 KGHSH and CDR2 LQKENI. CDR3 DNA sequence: TGTGCCAGCTCACCACCTAGCACAGATACGCAGTATTTT. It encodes CASSPPSTDTQYF. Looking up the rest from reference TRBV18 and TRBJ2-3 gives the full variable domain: NAGVMQNPRHLVRRRGQEARLRCSPMKGHSHVYWYRQLPEEGLKFMVYLQKENIIDESGMPKERFSAEFPKEGPSILRIQQVVRGDSAAYFCASSPPSTDTQYFGPGTRLTVL.

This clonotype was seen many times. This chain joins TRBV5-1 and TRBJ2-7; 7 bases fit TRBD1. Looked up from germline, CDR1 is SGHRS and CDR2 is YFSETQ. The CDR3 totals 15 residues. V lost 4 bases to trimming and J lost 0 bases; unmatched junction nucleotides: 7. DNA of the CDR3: TGCGCCAGCAGCAACCGGGACAGAAGCTCCTACGAGCAGTACTTC. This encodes CASSNRDRSSYEQYF.